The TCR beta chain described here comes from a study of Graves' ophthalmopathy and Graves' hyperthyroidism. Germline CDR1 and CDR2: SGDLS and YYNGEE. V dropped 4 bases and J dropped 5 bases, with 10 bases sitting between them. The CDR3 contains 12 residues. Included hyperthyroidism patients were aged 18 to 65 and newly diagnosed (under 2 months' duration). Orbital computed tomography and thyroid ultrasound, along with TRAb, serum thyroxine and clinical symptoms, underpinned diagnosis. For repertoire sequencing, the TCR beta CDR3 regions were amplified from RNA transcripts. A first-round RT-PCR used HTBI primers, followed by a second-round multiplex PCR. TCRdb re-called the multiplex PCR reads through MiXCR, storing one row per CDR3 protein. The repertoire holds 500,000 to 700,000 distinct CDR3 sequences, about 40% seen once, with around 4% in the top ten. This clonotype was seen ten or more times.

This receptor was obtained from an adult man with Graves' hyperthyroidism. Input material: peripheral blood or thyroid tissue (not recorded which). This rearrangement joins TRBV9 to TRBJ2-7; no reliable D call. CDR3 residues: CASSRGWDEQYF. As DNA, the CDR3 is TGTGCCAGCAGCCGAGGTTGGGACGAGCAGTACTTC. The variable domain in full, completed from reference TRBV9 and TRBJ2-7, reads DSGVTQTPKHLITATGQRVTLRCSPRSGDLSVYWYQQSLDQGLQFLIQYYNGEERAKGNILERFSAQQFPDLHSELNLSSLELGDSALYFCASSRGWDEQYFGPGTRLTVT.